These 28 T cell receptor beta chains originate from one sample sequenced in a study of shared clonotypes between healthy human individuals. The protocol was immunoSEQ multiplex PCR, while the TCRdb copy is restricted to in-frame clones and leaves out a portion. The sample yields 650,000 to 750,000 clones, more than 70% seen once. Sequencing was performed on memory CD4+ T cells sorted from blood. The subset is: CD45RA-negative fraction. The receptor set was obtained from a woman aged 25 to 39 in good health.

The chain joins TRBV15 to TRBJ2-1, with 7 bases fitting TRBD2. The CDR3 totals 17 residues. Germline lookup yields CDR1 LNHNV and CDR2 YYDKDF (reference sequence). Losses at the gene ends were 0 bases for V and 6 bases for J; bases not matched to a gene: 11. The CDR3 protein is CATSRELLATGFNEQFF. The CDR3 DNA follows: TGTGCCACCAGCAGAGAATTACTAGCGACGGGTTTCAATGAGCAGTTCTTC.

V and J are TRBV7-9 and TRBJ1-2; TRBD1 agrees at 8 bases. Germline loops: CDR1 SEHNR, CDR2 FQNEAQ (reference sequence). This CDR3 region has 12 residues. Trimming took 6 bases from V and 5 from J; bases not matched to a gene: 2. DNA for the CDR3: TGTGCCAGCAGTGGACAGGGTTATGGCTACACCTTC. As protein: CASSGQGYGYTF.

The chain carries TRBV7-8 and TRBJ2-7; 11 positions agree with TRBD2. J was trimmed by 7 bases and V by 5 bases; bases with no gene match: 22. The CDR3 spans 19 residues. Germline-derived CDR1 and CDR2 are SGHVS and FQNEAQ. The CDR3 nucleotides read TGTGCCAGCAGCGTGACTAGCGGGGTCCCCACTTGGAGGGCTCCGGAGCAGTACTTC. Translated, it gives CASSVTSGVPTWRAPEQYF.

This chain connects TRBV2 to TRBJ2-5, with D perhaps assigned TRBD1 or TRBD2 (6 bases each). V was trimmed by 5 bases and J by 5 bases, leaving 18 bases between them. CDR1 and CDR2 from the germline V gene are SNHLY and FYNNEI. CDR3 length equals 15 residues. The CDR3 DNA follows: TGTGCCAGCAGTCAACAACAGGGACTGGCCGAGACCCAGTACTTC. Its translation is CASSQQQGLAETQYF.

The chain has TRBV7-2 and TRBJ1-3, with D uncertain. V lost 3 bases to trimming and J lost 3 bases, with 9 bases between them. This CDR3 spans 14 amino acids. The germline V gene encodes CDR1 SGHTA and CDR2 FQGNSA. The CDR3: CASSLRAIGNTIYF. The CDR3 DNA reads as TGTGCCAGCAGCTTGAGGGCTATTGGAAACACCATATATTTT.

This clone occurred a few times. The chain links TRBV6-5 to TRBJ2-7, with TRBD1 as a possible D gene (6 bases). CDR1 and CDR2 from the germline V gene are MNHEY and SVGAGI. The CDR3 has 14 residues. Between the trimmed V and J ends, which lost 7 bases and 2 bases, there was a span of 15 bases. The CDR3 nucleotides are TGTGCCAGCACCGGGACAATCCCTCCCTACGAGCAGTACTTC. Translating it yields CASTGTIPPYEQYF.

This clone was seen many times. This chain connects TRBV28 to TRBJ1-2; TRBD1 might be the D (5 bases). Germline CDR1 MDHEN, CDR2 SYDVKM. The CDR3 has 17 amino acids. Between the trimmed V and J ends, which lost 5 bases and 5 bases, there was a span of 24 bases. CDR3 residues: CASSMTGTGLNVYGYTF. The DNA for the CDR3 is TGTGCCAGCAGTATGACCGGGACCGGGCTAAATGTGTATGGCTACACCTTC.

This sequence joins TRBV6-5 and TRBJ2-5; D not certain. The CDR3 runs 16 residues. Deletions cut 0 bases from V and 1 base from J, with 12 bases between. Per the germline V gene, CDR1 is MNHEY and CDR2 is SVGAGI. In nucleotides, the CDR3 is TGTGCCAGCAGTTACTCATCCGATATCGGCCAAGAGACCCAGTACTTC. This translates into CASSYSSDIGQETQYF.

This clone was detected only once. Within the sample, other DNA sequences also encode this same CDR3. This chain joins TRBV19 and TRBJ2-3; 7 bases match TRBD2. This CDR3 region has 15 residues. Germline V gene data show CDR1 as LNHDA and CDR2 as SQIVND (reference sequence). V shed 3 bases, J shed 1 base, and the junction held 4 bases outside the gene matches. The CDR3 DNA sequence: TGTGCCAGTAGTATTAGTCTAGCGGGCACAGATACGCAGTATTTT. This encodes CASSISLAGTDTQYF.

CDR3 DNA: TGTGCCAGCAGCTTCACTAGCGGGTCCGCTAGCTCCTACAATGAGCAGTTCTTC. The encoded protein is CASSFTSGSASSYNEQFF. The chain combines TRBV5-8 with TRBJ2-1, with 9 bases aligning to TRBD2. Germline CDR1 is SGHTS and CDR2 is YDEGEE. The junction had 9 bases not matched to a gene; V was cut back by 2 bases and J by 0 bases. This CDR3 contains 18 residues.

The genes are TRBV4-1 and TRBJ1-5; D gene uncertain. This CDR3 is built from 14 residues. Germline CDR1 reads MGHRA; CDR2 reads YSYEKL. Trimming removed 4 bases from V and 0 bases from J, with 7 bases in between. The CDR3 spells CASSLASSNQPQHF. CDR3 nucleotide sequence: TGCGCCAGCAGCCTAGCAAGTAGCAATCAGCCCCAGCATTTT.

The genes are TRBV6-5 and TRBJ1-1, with D possibly TRBD1 on 5 matching bases. CDR1 and CDR2 (germline): MNHEY, SVGAGI. V was trimmed by 0 bases and J by 4 bases, leaving 6 bases between them. The CDR3 contains 13 residues. The CDR3 loop is CASSYSQGTEAFF. CDR3 coding DNA: TGTGCCAGCAGTTACTCTCAGGGCACTGAAGCTTTCTTT.

This chain connects TRBV2 to TRBJ1-2, with D hard to call. CDR3 length: 16 amino acids. The V gene lost 5 bases and the J gene lost 1 base, with 17 bases spanning the gap. Germline loops: CDR1 SNHLY, CDR2 FYNNEI. CDR3 nucleotide sequence: TGTGCCAGCAGTATGACACCGACCTTGGGTAACTATGGCTACACCTTC. It encodes CASSMTPTLGNYGYTF.

The chain combines TRBV10-3 with TRBJ2-2; no clear D. Deletions cut 4 bases from V and 0 bases from J, with 9 bases between. The CDR3 length is 15 residues. Germline loops: CDR1 ENHRY, CDR2 SYGVKD. The CDR3 loop is CAISGGTPNTGELFF. Written as DNA, the CDR3 is TGTGCCATCAGTGGCGGCACCCCGAACACCGGGGAGCTGTTTTTT.

With respect to this clone: This specimen includes other DNA sequences encoding the same CDR3. V usage is TRBV6-1 and J usage is TRBJ1-1; D might be TRBD1 (6 bases). V shed 6 bases and J shed 2 bases, with 10 bases lying between them. CDR3 length: 13 residues. Germline-derived CDR1 and CDR2 are MNHNS and SASEGT. The CDR3, as DNA: TGTGCCAGCAGCGGGACACTTAACACTGAAGCTTTCTTT. It translates to CASSGTLNTEAFF.

J is TRBJ2-1 and V is TRBV27; D is unclear. V was pared by 4 bases and J by 0 bases, with 10 bases between. CDR1 is MNHEY and CDR2 is SMNVEV in the germline V gene (reference sequence). The CDR3 is made up of 15 amino acids. The CDR3 spells CASSSGYLSYNEQFF. In nucleotides, the CDR3 is TGTGCCAGCAGTTCAGGTTACCTCTCCTACAATGAGCAGTTCTTC.

The rearrangement links TRBV28 to TRBJ2-1; possibly TRBD2 for D (6 bases). Trimming removed 3 bases from V and 2 bases from J, with 14 bases in between. This CDR3 has 16 residues. CDR1 is MDHEN and CDR2 is SYDVKM in the germline V gene. The CDR3, as DNA: TGTGCCAGCAGTTTCGGAGGGAGCCTCCCCTACAATGAGCAGTTCTTC. This sequence encodes CASSFGGSLPYNEQFF. Using reference TRBV28 and TRBJ2-1 for the parts outside the CDR3, the full variable domain is DVKVTQSSRYLVKRTGEKVFLECVQDMDHENMFWYRQDPGLGLRLIYFSYDVKMKEKGDIPEGYSVSREKKERFSLILESASTNQTSMYLCASSFGGSLPYNEQFFGPGTRLTVL.

The chain links TRBV28 to TRBJ2-1; 9 nucleotides match TRBD2. The length of the CDR3 is 16 residues. Per the germline V gene, CDR1 is MDHEN and CDR2 is SYDVKM. V trimming: 6 bases; J trimming: 4 bases; junction bases outside the gene matches: 10. CDR3 in DNA: TGTGCCAGCAGCACTGGACTAGCGCTACGATACAATGAGCAGTTCTTC. It is translated as CASSTGLALRYNEQFF.

The chain is built from TRBV7-2 and TRBJ2-3; 10 positions agree with TRBD2. Germline V CDR1 and CDR2: SGHTA, FQGNSA. Trimming took 5 bases from V and 3 from J; bases not matched to a gene: 8. The CDR3 sequence is 16 residues long. In DNA form, the CDR3 reads TGTGCCAGCAGCCCCAGACGAGCGGGAGGGACAGATACGCAGTATTTT. Translated: CASSPRRAGGTDTQYF. Together with reference TRBV7-2 and TRBJ2-3, the CDR3 gives the full variable domain: GAGVSQSPSNKVTEKGKDVELRCDPISGHTALYWYRQSLGQGLEFLIYFQGNSAPDKSGLPSDRFSAERTGGSVSTLTIQRTQQEDSAVYLCASSPRRAGGTDTQYFGPGTRLTVL.

The J gene is TRBJ1-3, the V gene TRBV9; D is possibly TRBD1 (5 bases). Germline V gives CDR1 SGDLS, CDR2 YYNGEE. V shed 0 bases and J shed 6 bases, with 22 bases lying between them. The CDR3 consists of 18 residues. CDR3: CASSVAGGVKLPSNTIYF. The CDR3 DNA reads as TGTGCCAGCAGCGTAGCCGGGGGTGTCAAGCTGCCCTCAAACACCATATATTTT.

The V call is TRBV10-2, the J call TRBJ2-7, with D perhaps TRBD1 or TRBD2 (7 bases each). V was shortened by 1 base and J by 13 bases, with 23 bases between the two germline ends. The germline CDR1 and CDR2 sequences are WSHSY and SAAADI. This CDR3 is built from 15 residues. For the CDR3, the DNA is TGCGCCAGCAGTGAGTTGAGACTAGGGGGCGGGAGATTTTACTTC. Residues: CASSELRLGGGRFYF.

The rearrangement links TRBV19 to TRBJ1-5; no clear D gene. There are 14 residues in the CDR3. V was trimmed by 3 bases and J by 3 bases, leaving 9 bases between them. The germline V gene encodes CDR1 LNHDA and CDR2 SQIVND (reference sequence). In DNA, the CDR3 is TGTGCCAGTAGTATGGTGTCAATCAATCAGCCCCAGCATTTT. This translates into CASSMVSINQPQHF.

V usage is TRBV2 and J usage is TRBJ2-2; no clear D gene. Germline V CDR1 and CDR2: SNHLY, FYNNEI. This CDR3 has 15 amino acids. The V and J ends lost 3 bases and 3 bases respectively, with 11 bases between them. CDR3 bases: TGTGCCAGCAGTGATCTTTACGGGTACACCGGGGAGCTGTTTTTT. Amino acids: CASSDLYGYTGELFF.

The chain is built from TRBV2 and TRBJ2-1; no clear D. The V end lost 10 bases, the J end lost 8 bases, and 12 bases lay between the germline ends. Germline assignment: CDR1 SNHLY and CDR2 FYNNEI. This CDR3 is built from 11 residues. CDR3 coding DNA: TGTGCCACCGGTCCCGTGGATGAGCAGTTCTTC. Translated: CATGPVDEQFF. Filled out from reference TRBV2 and TRBJ2-1, the complete variable domain reads EPEVTQTPSHQVTQMGQEVILRCVPISNHLYFYWYRQILGQKVEFLVSFYNNEISEKSEIFDDQFSVERPDGSNFTLKIRSTKLEDSAMYFCATGPVDEQFFGPGTRLTVL.

J is TRBJ2-5 and V is TRBV9; TRBD2 matches at 9 bases. Germline CDR1 reads SGDLS; CDR2 reads YYNGEE. The CDR3 has 16 residues. V lost 0 bases and J lost 5; bases outside the gene matches: 8. DNA of the CDR3: TGTGCCAGCAGCGTAGTTGGTAGCGGGAGAGGGGAGACCCAGTACTTC. Encoded protein: CASSVVGSGRGETQYF.

V gene TRBV14 combines with J gene TRBJ1-5, with no clear D. V dropped 1 base and J dropped 10 bases, with 8 bases sitting between them. This CDR3 comprises 12 residues. Per germline, CDR1 SGHDN and CDR2 FVKESK. The CDR3 DNA reads TGTGCCAGCAGCCAAGGGCTGGGCCCCCAGCATTTT. Its translation is CASSQGLGPQHF.

V and J are TRBV28 and TRBJ2-5; D is ambiguous. The V gene lost 5 bases and the J gene lost 6 bases, with 10 bases spanning the gap. The CDR3 totals 12 residues. Germline V gene lookup returns CDR1 MDHEN and CDR2 SYDVKM. CDR3 sequence reads: CASSPRVQTQYF. In DNA form, the CDR3 reads TGTGCCAGCAGTCCGCGAGTCCAGACCCAGTACTTC.

V usage is TRBV4-1 and J usage is TRBJ2-5, with no clear D. Germline loops: CDR1 MGHRA, CDR2 YSYEKL. The CDR3 consists of 13 residues. V was trimmed by 8 bases and J by 1 base, leaving 11 bases between them. CDR3 nucleotides: TGCGCCAGCGCCTATCGGGTCCAAGAGACCCAGTACTTC. Its protein is CASAYRVQETQYF.